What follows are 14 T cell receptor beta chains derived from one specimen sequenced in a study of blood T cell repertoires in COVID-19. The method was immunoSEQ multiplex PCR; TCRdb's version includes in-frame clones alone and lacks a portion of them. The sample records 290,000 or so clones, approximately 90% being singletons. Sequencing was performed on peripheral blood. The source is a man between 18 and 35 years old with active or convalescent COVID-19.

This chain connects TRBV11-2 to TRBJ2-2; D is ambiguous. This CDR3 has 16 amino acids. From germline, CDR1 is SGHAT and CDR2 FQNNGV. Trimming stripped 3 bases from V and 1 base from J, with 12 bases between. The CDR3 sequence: CASSFNRVENTGELFF. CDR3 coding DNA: TGTGCCAGCAGCTTCAATCGGGTAGAGAACACCGGGGAGCTGTTTTTT. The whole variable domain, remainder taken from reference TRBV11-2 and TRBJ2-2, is EAGVAQSPRYKIIEKRQSVAFWCNPISGHATLYWYQQILGQGPKLLIQFQNNGVVDDSQLPKDRFSAERLKGVDSTLKIQPAKLEDSAVYLCASSFNRVENTGELFFGEGSRLTVL.

CDR3 in DNA: TGTGCCAGCAGCCACGCTGACTCTAGCGAGCCCCAAGAGACCCAGTACTTC. Its translation is CASSHADSSEPQETQYF. The rearrangement uses TRBV14 and TRBJ2-5, with D tentatively TRBD2 (6 bases). V was cut by 3 bases and J by 1 base, with 18 bases left in between. CDR3 length: 17 residues. Germline assignment: CDR1 SGHDN and CDR2 FVKESK.

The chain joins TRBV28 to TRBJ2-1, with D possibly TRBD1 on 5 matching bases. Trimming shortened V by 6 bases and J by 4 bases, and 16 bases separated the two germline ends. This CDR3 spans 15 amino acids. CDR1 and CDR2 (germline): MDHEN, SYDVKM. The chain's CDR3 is CASSVRQMRYNEQFF. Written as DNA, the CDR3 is TGTGCCAGCAGCGTGCGACAGATGAGATACAATGAGCAGTTCTTC. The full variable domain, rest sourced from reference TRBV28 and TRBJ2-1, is DVKVTQSSRYLVKRTGEKVFLECVQDMDHENMFWYRQDPGLGLRLIYFSYDVKMKEKGDIPEGYSVSREKKERFSLILESASTNQTSMYLCASSVRQMRYNEQFFGPGTRLTVL.

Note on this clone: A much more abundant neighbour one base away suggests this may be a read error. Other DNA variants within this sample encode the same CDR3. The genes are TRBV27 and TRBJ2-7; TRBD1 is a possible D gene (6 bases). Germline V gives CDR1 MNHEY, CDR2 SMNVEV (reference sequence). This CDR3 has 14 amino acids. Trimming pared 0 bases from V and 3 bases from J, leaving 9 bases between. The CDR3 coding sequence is TGTGCCAGCAGTTTATCGGGGGCGAACTACGAGCAGTACTTC. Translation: CASSLSGANYEQYF.

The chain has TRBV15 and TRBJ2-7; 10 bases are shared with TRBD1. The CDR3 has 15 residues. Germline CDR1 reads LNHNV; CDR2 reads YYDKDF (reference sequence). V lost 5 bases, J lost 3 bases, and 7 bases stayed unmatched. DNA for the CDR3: TGTGCCACCAGCGAAGACAGGGGGCGCGTCTACGAGCAGTACTTC. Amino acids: CATSEDRGRVYEQYF.

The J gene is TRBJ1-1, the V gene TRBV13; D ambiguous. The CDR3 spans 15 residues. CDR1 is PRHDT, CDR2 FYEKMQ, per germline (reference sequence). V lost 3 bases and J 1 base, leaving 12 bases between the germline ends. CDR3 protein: CASSLGLEGNTEAFF. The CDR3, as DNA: TGTGCCAGCAGCTTGGGATTGGAGGGGAACACTGAAGCTTTCTTT.

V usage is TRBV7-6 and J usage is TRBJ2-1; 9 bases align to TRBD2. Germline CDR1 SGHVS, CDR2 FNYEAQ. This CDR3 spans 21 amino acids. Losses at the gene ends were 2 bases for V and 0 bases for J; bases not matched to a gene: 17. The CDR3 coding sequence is TGTGCCAGCAGCTTAAATCTCGCTGAAATAGCGGGGGAACTCTCCTACAATGAGCAGTTCTTC. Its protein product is CASSLNLAEIAGELSYNEQFF.

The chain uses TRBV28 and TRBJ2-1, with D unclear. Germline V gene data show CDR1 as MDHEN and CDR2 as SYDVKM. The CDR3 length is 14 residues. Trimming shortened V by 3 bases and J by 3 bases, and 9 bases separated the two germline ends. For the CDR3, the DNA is TGTGCCAGCAGTTTCTCAGCGTTCTACAATGAGCAGTTCTTC. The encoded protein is CASSFSAFYNEQFF.

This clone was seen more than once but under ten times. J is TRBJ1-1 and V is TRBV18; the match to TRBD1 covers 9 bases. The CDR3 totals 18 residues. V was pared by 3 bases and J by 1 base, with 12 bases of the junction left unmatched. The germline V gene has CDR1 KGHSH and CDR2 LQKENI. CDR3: CASSPTGQGKRWNTEAFF. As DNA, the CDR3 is TGTGCCAGCTCACCCACCGGACAGGGGAAGAGATGGAACACTGAAGCTTTCTTT.

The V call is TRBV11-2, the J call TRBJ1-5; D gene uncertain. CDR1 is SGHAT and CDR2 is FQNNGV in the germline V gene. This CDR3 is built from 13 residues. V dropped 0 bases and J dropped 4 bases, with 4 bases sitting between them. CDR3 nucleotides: TGTGCCAGCAGCTTAGATATTAATCAGCCCCAGCATTTT. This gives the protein CASSLDINQPQHF.

CDR3 sequence reads: CASSFEGSGYEQYF. The CDR3 coding sequence is TGTGCCAGCAGCTTCGAGGGATCCGGCTACGAGCAGTACTTC. V usage is TRBV7-8 and J usage is TRBJ2-7, with D possibly TRBD2 on 5 matching bases. V was pared by 3 bases and J by 3 bases, with 12 bases between. The CDR3 has 14 residues. Germline values: CDR1 SGHVS, CDR2 FQNEAQ.

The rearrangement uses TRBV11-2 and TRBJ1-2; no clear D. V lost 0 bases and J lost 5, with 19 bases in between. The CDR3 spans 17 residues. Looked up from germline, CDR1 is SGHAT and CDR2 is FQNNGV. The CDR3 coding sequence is TGTGCCAGCAGCTTAGATCGGAGGTCTGGCTTTGGGTATGGCTACACCTTC. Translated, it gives CASSLDRRSGFGYGYTF.

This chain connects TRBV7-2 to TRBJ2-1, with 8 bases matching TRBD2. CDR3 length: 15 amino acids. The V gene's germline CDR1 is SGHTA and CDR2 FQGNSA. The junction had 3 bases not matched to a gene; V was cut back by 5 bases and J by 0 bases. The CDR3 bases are TGTGCCAGCAGCCCAACTAGCGGCTCCTACAATGAGCAGTTCTTC. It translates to CASSPTSGSYNEQFF. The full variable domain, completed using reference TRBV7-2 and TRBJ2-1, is GAGVSQSPSNKVTEKGKDVELRCDPISGHTALYWYRQSLGQGLEFLIYFQGNSAPDKSGLPSDRFSAERTGGSVSTLTIQRTQQEDSAVYLCASSPTSGSYNEQFFGPGTRLTVL.

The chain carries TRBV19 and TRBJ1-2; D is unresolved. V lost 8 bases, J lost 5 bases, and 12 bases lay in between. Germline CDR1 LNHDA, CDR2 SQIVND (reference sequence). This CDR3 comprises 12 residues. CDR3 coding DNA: TGTGCCAGTTCGGCAGGTGATTATGGCTACACCTTC. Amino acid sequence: CASSAGDYGYTF. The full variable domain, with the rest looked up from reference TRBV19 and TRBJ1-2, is DGGITQSPKYLFRKEGQNVTLSCEQNLNHDAMYWYRQDPGQGLRLIYYSQIVNDFQKGDIAEGYSVSREKKESFPLTVTSAQKNPTAFYLCASSAGDYGYTFGSGTRLTVV.